The clone carrying this TCR beta chain occurred many times. No antigen is known for it. CDR3 length: 15 amino acids. Germline V lookup: CDR1 LNHNV, CDR2 YYDKDF (reference sequence). V lost 5 bases, J lost 2 bases, and 5 bases stayed unmatched. This record comes from a study of T cells in Graves' hyperthyroidism and ophthalmopathy. General study findings and limits: Blood also contained most expanded thyroid clonotypes above 0.001. Ophthalmopathy and stable hyperthyroidism were told apart by a 13 V-J model.

It was uncontrolled infection, other autoimmune disease, pregnancy or lactation that excluded patients. On the basis of clinical symptoms, serum thyroxine and TRAb, thyroid ultrasound and orbital computed tomography, diagnoses were made. RNA transcripts yielded amplified TCR beta CDR3 regions. Carried out on the TCR CDR3, a first-round RT-PCR used the HTBI primer set. TCRdb reanalysed the multiplex PCR reads using MiXCR and keeps one entry per CDR3 protein. The table includes some 270,000 distinct CDR3 sequences, around 24% detected once. Sequenced material: blood. The source is a woman aged 40 to 50 with Graves' ophthalmopathy. The rearrangement joins TRBV15 to TRBJ1-4, with 7 bases lining up with TRBD1. For the CDR3, the DNA is TGTGCCACCAGCCCTCGACAGGGTACTAATGAAAAACTGTTTTTT. The encoded protein is CATSPRQGTNEKLFF.